A selection of T cell receptor beta chains follows, all from one sample in a study of shared clonotypes between healthy human individuals. This table comes from immunoSEQ multiplex PCR, and its TCRdb copy is limited to in-frame clones, with some not included. The sample yields approximately 2.3 million clones, approximately 93% seen once. The specimen sequenced was naive CD4+ T cells from PBMCs. The receptors here all came from a man between 18 and 29 years old in good health. Some clones in this sample may be carry-over from other donors' samples. Both conserved end residues are part of each CDR3. D genes are given only for firm matches. Size tells how often a clone was seen (once, few, many) or the class of an expanded clone, and some rows leave it out.

TGTGCCTGGAGTACAGGGGGCAATCAGCCCCAGCATTTT | CAWSTGGNQPQHF | TRBD1 | TRBJ1-5 | . | TRBV30
TGTGCCAGCTCACCGTTCCCCCAAGAGACCCAGTACTTC | CASSPFPQETQYF | . | TRBJ2-5 | . | TRBV18
TGCAGCGTTGAAATAGGGGGCACAGATACGCAGTATTTT | CSVEIGGTDTQYF | . | TRBJ2-3 | . | TRBV29-1
TGTGCCAGCAGCTTAATTGGCAGCGGGAGGGGAACAGATACGCAGTATTTT | CASSLIGSGRGTDTQYF | TRBD2 | TRBJ2-3 | . | TRBV11-2
TGCGCCAGCAGCTTGATCCAGGCTAGCGGCTACGAGCAGTACTTC | CASSLIQASGYEQYF | TRBD2 | TRBJ2-7 | . | TRBV5-1
TGTGCCAGCAGTTCTCCCGCGGCCGGATACCAAGAGACCCAGTACTTC | CASSSPAAGYQETQYF | . | TRBJ2-5 | . | TRBV28
TGTGCCAGCACCTCGGGCTATGGCTACACCTTC | CASTSGYGYTF | . | TRBJ1-2 | . | TRBV28
TGTGCCAGCAGTTTTTTGGCCTACGAGCAGTACTTC | CASSFLAYEQYF | . | TRBJ2-7 | . | TRBV6-1
TGTGCCAGCTCGCCCGGGATGACTAGCGACCAAGAGACCCAGTACTTC | CASSPGMTSDQETQYF | TRBD2 | TRBJ2-5 | . | TRBV18
TGTGCCACCAGGGACGATCTAATACACAATCAGCCCCAGCATTTT | CATRDDLIHNQPQHF | . | TRBJ1-5 | . | TRBV15
TGTGCCAGCAGCTTCCGAATACTTGGGACGGGGGAGACCCAGTACTTC | CASSFRILGTGETQYF | . | TRBJ2-5 | . | TRBV5-4
TGTGCCAGCAGCTTAGGTTCCAAAAACATTCAGTACTTC | CASSLGSKNIQYF | . | TRBJ2-4 | . | TRBV11-2
TGTGCCATCAGTGGATCGAGGAACACTGAAGCTTTCTTT | CAISGSRNTEAFF | . | TRBJ1-1 | few | TRBV10-3
TGTGCCAGCAGTTTTCTGGCTAGCGGGGCTCCCTACGAGCAGTACTTC | CASSFLASGAPYEQYF | TRBD2 | TRBJ2-7 | . | TRBV27
TGTGCCAGCAGCTTAGTGGAGGGAGGGACCTACGAGCAGTACTTC | CASSLVEGGTYEQYF | TRBD2 | TRBJ2-7 | . | TRBV7-2
TGTGCCAGCAGCCCCCACTTGTCACCCTACGAGCAGTACTTC | CASSPHLSPYEQYF | . | TRBJ2-7 | . | TRBV9
TGCGCCAGCAGCCAAGGACTAGCGGTCTACAATGAGCAGTTCTTC | CASSQGLAVYNEQFF | TRBD2 | TRBJ2-1 | . | TRBV4-1
TGCGCCAGCAGCCACGAACAGGCGGGAGAAGGCGAGCAGTACTTC | CASSHEQAGEGEQYF | TRBD2 | TRBJ2-7 | . | TRBV4-1
TGTGCCAGCTCTTTCGACCGGGACAGGGTGCAGTACTTC | CASSFDRDRVQYF | TRBD1 | TRBJ2-4 | . | TRBV18
TGCGCCAGCAGCCAAGCAACCCCAATCCAGGGAGCCAAAAACATTCAGTACTTC | CASSQATPIQGAKNIQYF | . | TRBJ2-4 | . | TRBV4-3
TGTGCCAGCAGACCCCTATGGAGGCACAGGTCGAACTATGGCTACACCTTC | CASRPLWRHRSNYGYTF | . | TRBJ1-2 | . | TRBV2
TGTGCCTGGACCGGCGGGCGGGGAGGTCAGCCCCAGCATTTT | CAWTGGRGGQPQHF | . | TRBJ1-5 | . | TRBV30
TGTGCCAGCAGCCGAGGCGACAACCAGCCCCAGCATTTT | CASSRGDNQPQHF | . | TRBJ1-5 | . | TRBV14
TGTGCCAGCAGCCAATCGAGCCAGCAGGGAGCTTTCTTT | CASSQSSQQGAFF | . | TRBJ1-1 | . | TRBV7-3
TGTGCCAGCAGCGCGGGACTAGCGGTCGCCTACAATGAGCAGTTCTTC | CASSAGLAVAYNEQFF | TRBD2 | TRBJ2-1 | . | TRBV9
TGTGCCAGCATGGGCGGGCTTGGAGAGACCCAGTACTTC | CASMGGLGETQYF | . | TRBJ2-5 | . | TRBV2
TGTGCCAGCAGGCCCGACACAGGGGTTACCAATCAGCCCCAGCATTTT | CASRPDTGVTNQPQHF | TRBD1 | TRBJ1-5 | . | TRBV28
TGTGCTAGTGGTTTGACATGGACAGAAAACACCGGGGAGCTGTTTTTT | CASGLTWTENTGELFF | . | TRBJ2-2 | once | TRBV12-5
TGTGCCAGCTCGTTAGATCAGAACACTGAAGCTTTCTTT | CASSLDQNTEAFF | . | TRBJ1-1 | . | TRBV18
TGCGCCAGCAGCCAAGACCCCAACAGGGCCTACGAGCAGTACTTC | CASSQDPNRAYEQYF | . | TRBJ2-7 | . | TRBV4-1
TGTGCCAGCAGCTCTAGCGGGTCTGGAAACACCATATATTTT | CASSSSGSGNTIYF | . | TRBJ1-3 | once | TRBV11-2
TGTGCCAGCAGCGCGGGGGGGAGGAGACAGGCTGTTTACGAGCAGTACTTC | CASSAGGRRQAVYEQYF | TRBD2 | TRBJ2-7 | . | TRBV9
TGTGCCTGGAGTGTGGGGACAGGGTTAAACGAGCAGTACTTC | CAWSVGTGLNEQYF | TRBD1 | TRBJ2-7 | once | TRBV30
TGTGCCAGCAGTTACGCAGGAAATCAGCCCCAGCATTTT | CASSYAGNQPQHF | . | TRBJ1-5 | . | TRBV27
TGTGCCAGCAAGGCCAACCCGGACAGGGCCGTGGAGACCCAGTACTTC | CASKANPDRAVETQYF | TRBD1 | TRBJ2-5 | once | TRBV2